These 7 T cell receptor beta chains were sequenced from one sample in a study of molecular identifiers for immune sequencing clone quantification (dated by TCRdb to between 2018 and 2020). The method was PCR. The instrument was an Illumina HiSeq 4000. Using fastp at Q25 and MiXCR, TCRdb reprocessed the public reads and kept productive beta chains. All rows with the same CDR3 protein become a single entry with the most common DNA and genes. A total of around 470,000 distinct CDR3 sequences appear in this sample, about a fifth of them only once. In total, the top ten clones hold about 0.8% of the sample. Specimen: naive CD8+ T cells from blood, with Jurkat cell RNA spiked in. Sample cell subset or site, as interpreted from the label and publication: FACS-sorted CD8+CD4-CCR7+CD45RA+ naive T cells. These receptors came from a human donor in good health. Some libraries in this study had Jurkat cell RNA spiked in.

The table lists this clonotype with many counts. This sequence joins TRBV2 and TRBJ2-3; 13 bases align to TRBD2. CDR1 SNHLY and CDR2 FYNNEI come from the germline V gene. The CDR3 has 18 amino acids. The V and J ends lost 6 bases and 0 bases, in that order; junction bases with no gene match: 9. CDR3 DNA sequence: TGTGCCAGCAGGGATACGACTAGCGGGAGGTTCAGCACAGATACGCAGTATTTT. This sequence encodes CASRDTTSGRFSTDTQYF.

This clonotype was seen a handful of times. V gene TRBV27 combines with J gene TRBJ2-5; D remains unclear. CDR3 length: 13 amino acids. The V and J ends lost 2 bases and 4 bases respectively, with 8 bases between them. Germline lookup yields CDR1 MNHEY and CDR2 SMNVEV (reference sequence). CDR3 in amino acids: CASSLSRRETQYF. The CDR3 DNA reads as TGTGCCAGCAGTTTAAGCCGTAGAGAGACCCAGTACTTC.

This clonotype was counted ten times or more. The genes are TRBV4-1 and TRBJ1-5; D is uncertain. This CDR3 is built from 16 residues. Deletions cut 0 bases from V and 3 bases from J, with 12 bases between. The germline gives CDR1 MGHRA, CDR2 YSYEKL. The CDR3 sequence is CASSQETVILNQPQHF. The CDR3 DNA follows: TGCGCCAGCAGCCAAGAAACAGTTATACTCAATCAGCCCCAGCATTTT.

This clonotype was counted at least ten times. The chain joins TRBV7-9 to TRBJ2-1; 13 bases agree with TRBD2. The CDR3 extends over 14 amino acids. The trim removed 5 bases at V and 13 bases at J, leaving 8 bases unmatched. The germline V gene has CDR1 SEHNR and CDR2 FQNEAQ (reference sequence). CDR3 in amino acids: CASSRRGLAGVQFF. The CDR3 coding sequence is TGTGCCAGCAGCCGGCGAGGACTAGCGGGAGTACAGTTCTTC.

The chain is built from TRBV12-3 or TRBV12-4 and TRBJ2-7; D is possibly TRBD1 (6 bases). CDR3 length: 16 amino acids. The V end was cut by 4 bases, the J end by 2 bases, with 18 bases between. CDR3 nucleotides: TGTGCCAGCAGTTCCTCCTATGACAGGCACACCTACGAGCAGTACTTC. This gives the protein CASSSSYDRHTYEQYF.

On this clonotype itself: The junction differs from germline at one of its ends, possibly a read error. The genes are TRBV4-1 and TRBJ2-7; 11 bases agree with TRBD1. This CDR3 is built from 16 residues. Germline V gene data show CDR1 as MGHRA and CDR2 as YSYEKL. The CDR3 region is CASSQGTGGSSYKQYF. In nucleotides, the CDR3 is TGCGCCAGCAGCCAGGGGACAGGGGGTAGCTCCTACAAGCAGTACTTC.

This sequence joins TRBV20-1 and TRBJ2-2; no definite D call. The germline V and J ends were trimmed by 6 bases and 6 bases, with 20 bases remaining between them. This CDR3 contains 15 residues. Germline V gives CDR1 DFQATT, CDR2 SNEGSKA (reference sequence). The chain's CDR3 is CSASRGLSAAGELFF. As DNA, the CDR3 is TGCAGTGCATCTCGCGGTCTCTCAGCCGCCGGGGAGCTGTTTTTT.